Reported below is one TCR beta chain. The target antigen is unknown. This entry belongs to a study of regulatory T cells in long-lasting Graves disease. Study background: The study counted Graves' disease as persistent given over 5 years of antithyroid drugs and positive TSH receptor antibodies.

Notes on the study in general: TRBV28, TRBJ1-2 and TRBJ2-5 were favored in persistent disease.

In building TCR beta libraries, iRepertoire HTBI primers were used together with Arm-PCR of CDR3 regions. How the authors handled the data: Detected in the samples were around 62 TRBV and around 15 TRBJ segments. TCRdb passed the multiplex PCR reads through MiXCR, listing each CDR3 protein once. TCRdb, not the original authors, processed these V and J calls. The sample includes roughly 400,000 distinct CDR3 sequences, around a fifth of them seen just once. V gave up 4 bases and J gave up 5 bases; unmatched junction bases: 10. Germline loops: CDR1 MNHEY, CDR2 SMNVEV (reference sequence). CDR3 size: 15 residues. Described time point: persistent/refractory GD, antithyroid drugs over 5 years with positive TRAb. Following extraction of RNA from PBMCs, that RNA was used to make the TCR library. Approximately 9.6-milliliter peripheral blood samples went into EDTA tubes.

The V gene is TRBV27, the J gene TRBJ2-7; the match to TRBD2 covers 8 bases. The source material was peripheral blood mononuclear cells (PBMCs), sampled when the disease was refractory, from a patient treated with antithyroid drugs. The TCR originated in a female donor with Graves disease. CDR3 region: CASSSSQAGDHEQYF. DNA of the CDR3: TGTGCCAGCAGTTCGAGCCAAGCGGGAGATCACGAGCAGTACTTC.